Sequencing of this T cell receptor (beta chain) was carried out in a study of Graves' ophthalmopathy and Graves' hyperthyroidism (dated by TCRdb to the late 2010s). A note on the overall study: Peripheral blood was collected at initial diagnosis, before any treatment. An independent validation cohort was composed of approximately 19 hyperthyroidism patients and around 16 patients who later progressed from hyperthyroidism to ophthalmopathy. In total, 135 blood samples were TCR-sequenced: roughly 45 ophthalmopathy, under 80 hyperthyroidism and some 17 hyperthyroidism-to-ophthalmopathy patients. The approximately 90 discovery patients were randomly split 7:3 into training and test sets. Following sampling, methimazole starting at 30 mg daily was administered to hyperthyroidism patients, and high-dose intravenous methylprednisolone was administered to ophthalmopathy patients. To explore V-J signatures that distinguish ophthalmopathy from hyperthyroidism, a discovery set of 95 to 100 patients was enrolled, made up of some 41 with ophthalmopathy and 55 to 65 with stable hyperthyroidism. The study used TCR beta repertoire signatures to distinguish Graves' ophthalmopathy from Graves' hyperthyroidism and to predict progression to ophthalmopathy. In roughly 6 hyperthyroidism patients, the T-cell repertoires found in thyroid tissue were compared with those found in blood. Study-wide findings and limitations: Among expanded thyroid clonotypes with frequency above 0.001, most also showed up in blood, which suggests that blood repertoires may reflect the thyroid immune response. In cross-validation, the 13-signature model distinguished ophthalmopathy from stable hyperthyroidism with 87.88% sensitivity and over 81% specificity, while in the test set the corresponding values were about 79% and 69%. Sample size was not statistically predetermined, and group allocation was not concealed from the investigators. In validation, the model predicted ophthalmopathy progression with 55% to 71% sensitivity and roughly 72% specificity; some twelve predicted patients were CT-confirmed with GO in a median of around 6 months.

For repertoire sequencing, the TCR beta CDR3 regions were amplified from RNA transcripts. The first round was an RT-PCR using HTBI primers with the Qiagen OneStep RT-PCR kit, and this first round was followed by a second-round multiplex PCR, then size selection and purification. Libraries were sequenced paired-end with 100 bp reads on an Illumina HiSeq2000. The published analysis was carried out like this. SOAPnuke was used to process the reads, throwing out any read that had adapters, had uncalled bases, had a mean Phred below 15, or lacked an exact constant-primer or identifier match. COPE v1.2.5 was used to merge the high-quality paired reads. Each unique nucleotide sequence was defined as a clonotype, and clonotypes were aligned to IMGT TRB V, D and J references with MiTCR v1.1. Only V-J combinations with frequency above 0.0001 were analysed, covering about 99% of repertoires. A TCR clonal expansion and chaos score per V-J combination was defined as the ratio of F50 clonal expansion to chaos observed in the TCRdist matrix. Welch's t-statistics and random forest were used to narrow the features down to 10 to 15 V-J combinations, which were then fed into a naive Bayes classifier. Thyroid-blood repertoire similarity was quantified with the Morisita-Horn index. The public reads were run again by TCRdb, first through fastp at Q25 and then through MiXCR, and only productive beta chains were kept. For every CDR3 protein sequence, its rows merge into one entry that carries the most common genes and DNA. None of the V and J calls come from the authors' own analysis; TCRdb made them. The sample table contains roughly 420,000 distinct CDR3 sequences; only one count was recorded for 20% to 25% of them. 2.5% to 3.5% of the sample is in the top ten clones.

The CDR1 and CDR2 encoded by the germline V gene are SGHTA and FQGNSA. Relative to germline, V is missing 5 bases and J is missing 6 bases, with 12 bases of the junction outside any gene match. Including the terminal cysteine and phenylalanine, the CDR3 comprises 15 residues. Only the CDR3 portion is preserved as DNA: 45 bases, with reading frame beginning at the first base. The table lists this clonotype with many counts. Its cognate antigen has yet to be identified. No per-base quality is available; no much larger clone lies one base away. Stable hyperthyroidism was defined as no progression to ophthalmopathy within 18 months of follow-up. Hyperthyroidism patients were newly diagnosed, were aged 18 to 65 years, and had a disease duration under 2 months. Anyone with other autoimmune diseases, uncontrolled infections, pregnancy or lactation was excluded from the study. Clinical symptoms, serum thyroxine, TRAb, thyroid ultrasound and orbital computed tomography formed the basis of the diagnosis. PBMCs were isolated from about 10 ml of fresh peripheral blood by Ficoll-Paque density gradient centrifugation. Trizol reagent was used to extract the total RNA, and its quality was then checked on an Agilent 2100 Bioanalyzer.

Source material: peripheral blood. This chain is built from TRBV7-2 and TRBJ2-7; 8 bases in between match TRBD2. The sequence was obtained from a woman aged 18-29 years with stable Graves' hyperthyroidism. Donor details come from another sample of the same person, matched by shared clones. CDR3 protein: CASSPGVAGLGEQYF. The base sequence is TGTGCCAGCAGCCCAGGGGTAGCGGGACTGGGCGAGCAGTACTTC.